This T cell receptor (beta chain) was profiled in a study of blood T cell repertoires in COVID-19. At the level of the study: The United States, Italy and Spain provided the acute and convalescent COVID-19 samples.

The J segment lost 0 bases and the V segment lost 2 bases, leaving 10 bases of the junction unmatched. The CDR3 runs 18 residues. The germline gives CDR1 SGDLS, CDR2 YYNGEE. Study processing details: Counts of nucleated cells, estimated from reference gene primer amplification, were obtained. The assay was immunoSEQ multiplex PCR, and TCRdb's table has in-frame clones only and misses some. The V and J calls and the clone size are those of that table, but D and trimming were determined from the DNA. Of approximately 220,000 clones in the sample, over 80% were seen once. The sequence came from a woman aged 25-40 years with acute COVID-19. V is TRBV9 and J is TRBJ2-5, with 10 bases matching TRBD2. Sequencing input: PBMCs or T cells enriched from blood (not recorded which). The CDR3, as DNA: TGTGCCAGCAGCGTGCTAGCGGGGGCCCAACCGTACCAAGAGACCCAGTACTTC. Protein: CASSVLAGAQPYQETQYF.